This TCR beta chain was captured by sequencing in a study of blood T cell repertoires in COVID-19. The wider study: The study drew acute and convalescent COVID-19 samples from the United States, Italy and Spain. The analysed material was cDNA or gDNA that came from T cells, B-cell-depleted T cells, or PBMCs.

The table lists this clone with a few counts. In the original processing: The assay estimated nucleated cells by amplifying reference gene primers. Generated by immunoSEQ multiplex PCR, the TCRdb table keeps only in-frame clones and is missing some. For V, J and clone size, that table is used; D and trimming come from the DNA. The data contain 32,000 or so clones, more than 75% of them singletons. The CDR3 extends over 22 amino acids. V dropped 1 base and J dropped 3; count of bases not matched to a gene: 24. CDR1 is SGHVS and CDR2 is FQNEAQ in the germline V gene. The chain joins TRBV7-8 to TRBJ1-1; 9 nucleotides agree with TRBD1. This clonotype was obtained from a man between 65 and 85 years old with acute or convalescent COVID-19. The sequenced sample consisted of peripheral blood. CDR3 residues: CASSLDRTLYSGTGNTDTEAFF. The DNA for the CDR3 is TGTGCCAGCAGCTTAGACCGTACTCTCTACTCCGGGACAGGGAATACAGACACTGAAGCTTTCTTT.